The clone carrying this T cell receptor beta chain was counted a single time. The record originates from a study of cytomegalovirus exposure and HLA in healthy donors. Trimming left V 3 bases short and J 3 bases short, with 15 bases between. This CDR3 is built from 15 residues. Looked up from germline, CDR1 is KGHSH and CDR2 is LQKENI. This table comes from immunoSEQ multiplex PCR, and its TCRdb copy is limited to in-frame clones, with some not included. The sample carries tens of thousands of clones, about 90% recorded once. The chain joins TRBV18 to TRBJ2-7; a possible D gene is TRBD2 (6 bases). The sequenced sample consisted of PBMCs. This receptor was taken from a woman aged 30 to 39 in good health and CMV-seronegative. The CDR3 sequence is CASSPRRAEGYEQYF. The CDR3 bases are TGTGCCAGCTCACCTAGGAGGGCAGAGGGCTACGAGCAGTACTTC. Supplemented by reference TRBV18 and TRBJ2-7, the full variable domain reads NAGVMQNPRHLVRRRGQEARLRCSPMKGHSHVYWYRQLPEEGLKFMVYLQKENIIDESGMPKERFSAEFPKEGPSILRIQQVVRGDSAAYFCASSPRRAEGYEQYFGPGTRLTVT.